This is a list of T cell receptor beta chains from one sample in a study of cytomegalovirus exposure and HLA in healthy donors. Using immunoSEQ multiplex PCR, the repertoire was profiled, and TCRdb retains in-frame clones only, with some absent. This table has over 100,000 clones, over 65% appearing once. Sequencing was performed on PBMCs. These receptors were collected from a woman aged 40 to 50 in good health and CMV-seronegative. CDR3s include the opening cysteine and the closing phenylalanine or tryptophan. The order of the fields is V gene, CDR3 length, J gene, clone size, D gene, CDR3 DNA, CDR3 protein. A D gene is named only where the DNA matches it firmly. The size field is filled for only some rows; it gives once, few, many or a size class.

>TRBV2|15|TRBJ1-2|once|TRBD1
TGTGCCAGCAGTGAAGCTGGGACAGGTAACTATGGCTACACCTTC
CASSEAGTGNYGYTF
>TRBV9|13|TRBJ2-7|-|-
TGTGCCAGCAGCGTAGTCCCCGGGGACGAGCAGTACTTC
CASSVVPGDEQYF
>TRBV5-6|14|TRBJ2-5|-|TRBD2
TGTGCCAGCAGCTCCGGGAGGGCCGTAGAGACCCAGTACTTC
CASSSGRAVETQYF
>TRBV7-2|16|TRBJ2-7|-|-
TGTGCCAGCAGCCCTGGGGGTGGCGGGAAAAACTACGAGCAGTACTTC
CASSPGGGGKNYEQYF
>TRBV28|18|TRBJ2-7|-|TRBD2
TGTGCCAGCAGTGCACGACTAGCGGGAGGGTTGTTTTCCTACGAGCAGTACTTC
CASSARLAGGLFSYEQYF
>TRBV30|14|TRBJ1-2|-|-
TGTGCCTGGTCCAAGGGTGCAGGGAAATTTGGCTACACCTTC
CAWSKGAGKFGYTF
>TRBV18|14|TRBJ2-7|-|-
TGTGCCAGCTCATCGCGACGGACTACCAACGAGCAGTACTTC
CASSSRRTTNEQYF
>TRBV27|16|TRBJ2-5|-|TRBD1
TGTGCCAGTGCGACCGGGACAGGGGAGACTTGGGAGACCCAGTACTTC
CASATGTGETWETQYF
>TRBV7-3|16|TRBJ2-1|-|TRBD2
TGTGCCAGCAGCTTGGCCGGGACTAGCTCCTACAATGAGCAGTTCTTC
CASSLAGTSSYNEQFF
>TRBV2|16|TRBJ1-6|-|TRBD1
TGTGCCAGCAGCAGCCGACAGGGAATCTATAATTCACCCCTCCACTTT
CASSSRQGIYNSPLHF
>TRBV6-6|12|TRBJ1-1|-|-
TGTGCCAGCAAAGGGGTGAACACTGAAGCTTTCTTT
CASKGVNTEAFF
>TRBV11-2|16|TRBJ2-7|-|TRBD2
TGTGCCAGCAGCCGGGGACTAGCGGGAGTAGCCTACGAGCAGTACTTC
CASSRGLAGVAYEQYF
>TRBV5-4|14|TRBJ2-1|-|TRBD2
TGTGCCAGCAGGACGGGACTAGCGGGAGAAAAGCAGTTCTTC
CASRTGLAGEKQFF
>TRBV4-3|17|TRBJ2-3|-|TRBD1
TGCGCCAGCAGCCAAGAATGGGATCAGGGGGCCACAGATACGCAGTATTTT
CASSQEWDQGATDTQYF
>TRBV5-1|14|TRBJ2-7|once|TRBD1
TGCGCCAGCAGCCGGGACAGACCTCTGGTCGAGCAGTACTTC
CASSRDRPLVEQYF
>TRBV29-1|16|TRBJ2-1|few|-
TGCAGTGTTATACCGGCCGGGGGTAGCGGACCCCCTGAGCAGTTCTTC
CSVIPAGGSGPPEQFF
>TRBV10-3|13|TRBJ2-7|-|TRBD1
TGTGCCATTGGCCCGGGACAGGGCTACGAGCAGTACTTC
CAIGPGQGYEQYF
>TRBV19|15|TRBJ2-7|-|-
TGTGCCAGTAGTATACTCGCGGGTAACCCCTACGAGCAGTACTTC
CASSILAGNPYEQYF